This entry features one TCR beta chain sequence. Its target is not known. Robust Merkel cell polyomavirus Large T antigen positivity by immunohistochemistry was seen in all patients' tumors. Data came from immunoSEQ multiplex PCR; TCRdb stores just in-frame clones and leaves some out. The table includes 2,500 to 3,500 clones, roughly 86% detected once. The data were obtained in a study of tumor-infiltrating T cells and Merkel cell polyomavirus. About the research overall: The T cells studied were KLL-specific CD8+ cells against Merkel polyomavirus.

Points from the study as a whole: Only one public clonotype, shared by two patients, appeared among around 410 sequences. A roughly 1.7-18% tumor fraction of KLL-specific T cells predicted better MCC-specific survival than 0-0.14%.

The sequence was collected from a man aged 50-59 years with Merkel cell carcinoma. What was sequenced was tumor tissue.

CDR3: CAGGSRGTGELFF. The CDR3 DNA is TGTGCCGGCGGTAGTAGAGGCACCGGGGAGCTGTTTTTT. This sequence joins TRBV2 and TRBJ2-2; D unclear. The V gene's germline CDR1 is SNHLY and CDR2 FYNNEI. Deletions cut 11 bases from V and 4 bases from J, with 14 bases between. The CDR3 has 13 residues.